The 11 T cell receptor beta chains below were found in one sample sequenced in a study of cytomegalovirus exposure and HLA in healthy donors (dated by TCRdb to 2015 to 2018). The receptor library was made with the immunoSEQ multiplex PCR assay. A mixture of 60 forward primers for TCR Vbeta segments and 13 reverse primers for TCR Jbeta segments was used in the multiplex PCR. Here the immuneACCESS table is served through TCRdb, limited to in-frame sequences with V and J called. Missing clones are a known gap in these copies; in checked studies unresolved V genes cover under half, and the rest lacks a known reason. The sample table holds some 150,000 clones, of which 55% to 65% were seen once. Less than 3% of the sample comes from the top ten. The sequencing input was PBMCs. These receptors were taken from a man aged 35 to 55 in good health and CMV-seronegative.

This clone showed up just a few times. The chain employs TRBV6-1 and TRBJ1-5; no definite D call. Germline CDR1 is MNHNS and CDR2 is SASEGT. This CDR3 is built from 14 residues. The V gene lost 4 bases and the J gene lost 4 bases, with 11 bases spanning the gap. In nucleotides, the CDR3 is TGTGCCAGCAGTGCGTTCGGGGAAAATCAGCCCCAGCATTTT. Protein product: CASSAFGENQPQHF.

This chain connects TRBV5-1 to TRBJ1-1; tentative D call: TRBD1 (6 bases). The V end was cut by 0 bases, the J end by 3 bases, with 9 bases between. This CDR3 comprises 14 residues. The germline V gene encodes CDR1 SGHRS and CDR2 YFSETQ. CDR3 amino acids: CASSLEDRDTEAFF. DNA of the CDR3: TGCGCCAGCAGCTTGGAGGACAGAGACACTGAAGCTTTCTTT.

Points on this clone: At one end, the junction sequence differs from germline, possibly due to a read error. CDR3: CAIGQPNIGELFF. CDR3 DNA: TGTGCCATCGGACAGCCGAACATCGGGGAGCTGTTTTTT. The chain is built from TRBV10-3 and TRBJ2-2; the D gene is possibly TRBD1 (6 bases). The CDR3 consists of 13 residues. Germline lookup yields CDR1 ENHRY and CDR2 SYGVKD.

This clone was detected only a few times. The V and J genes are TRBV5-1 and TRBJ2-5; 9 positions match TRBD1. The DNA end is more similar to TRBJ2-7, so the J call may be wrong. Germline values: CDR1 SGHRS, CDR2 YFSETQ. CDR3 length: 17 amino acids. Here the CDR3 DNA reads TGCGCCAGCAGCTTGGGGGGTACAGGGGGCAGTTCCTACGAGCAGTACTTC. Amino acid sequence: CASSLGGTGGSSYEQYF.

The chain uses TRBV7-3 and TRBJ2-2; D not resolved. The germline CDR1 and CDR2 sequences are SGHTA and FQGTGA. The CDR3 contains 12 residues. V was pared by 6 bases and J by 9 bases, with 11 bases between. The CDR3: CASSRAGRELFF. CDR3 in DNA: TGTGCCAGCAGTCGCGCCGGTCGGGAGCTGTTTTTT. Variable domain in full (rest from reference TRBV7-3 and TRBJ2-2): GAGVSQTPSNKVTEKGKYVELRCDPISGHTALYWYRQSLGQGPEFLIYFQGTGAADDSGLPNDRFFAVRPEGSVSTLKIQRTERGDSAVYLCASSRAGRELFFGEGSRLTVL.

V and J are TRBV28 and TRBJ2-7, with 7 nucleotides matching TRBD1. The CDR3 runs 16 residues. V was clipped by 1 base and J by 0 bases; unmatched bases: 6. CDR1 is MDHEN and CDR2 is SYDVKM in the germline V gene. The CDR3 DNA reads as TGTGCCAGCAGTTTATTTAGGGGGCAAAGCTCCTACGAGCAGTACTTC. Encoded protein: CASSLFRGQSSYEQYF.

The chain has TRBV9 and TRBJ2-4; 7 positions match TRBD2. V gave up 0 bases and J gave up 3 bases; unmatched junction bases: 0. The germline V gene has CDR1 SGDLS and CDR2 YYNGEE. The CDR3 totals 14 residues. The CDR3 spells CASSVAGGKNIQYF. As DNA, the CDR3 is TGTGCCAGCAGCGTAGCGGGAGGCAAAAACATTCAGTACTTC.

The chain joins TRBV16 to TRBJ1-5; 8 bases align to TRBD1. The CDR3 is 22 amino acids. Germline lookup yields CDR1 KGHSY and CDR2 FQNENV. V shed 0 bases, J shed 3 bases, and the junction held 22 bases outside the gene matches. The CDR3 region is CASSQSRGKETGAYPFNQPQHF. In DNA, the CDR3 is TGTGCCAGCAGCCAATCGCGGGGGAAAGAGACAGGGGCCTACCCTTTCAATCAGCCCCAGCATTTT.

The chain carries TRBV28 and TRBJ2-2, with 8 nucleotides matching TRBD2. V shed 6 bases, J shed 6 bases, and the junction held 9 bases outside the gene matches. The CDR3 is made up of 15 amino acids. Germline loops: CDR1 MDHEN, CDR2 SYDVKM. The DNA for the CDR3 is TGTGCCAGCAGCCGCTGGGGCGGGGGGTCCGGGGAGCTGTTTTTT. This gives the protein CASSRWGGGSGELFF.

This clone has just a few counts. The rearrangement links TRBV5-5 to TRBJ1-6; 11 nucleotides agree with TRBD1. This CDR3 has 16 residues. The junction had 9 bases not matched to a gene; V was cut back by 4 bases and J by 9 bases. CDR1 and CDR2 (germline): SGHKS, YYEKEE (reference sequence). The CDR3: CASSHSDRGLGSPLHF. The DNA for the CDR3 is TGTGCCAGCAGCCATTCGGACAGGGGGCTTGGTTCACCCCTCCACTTT.

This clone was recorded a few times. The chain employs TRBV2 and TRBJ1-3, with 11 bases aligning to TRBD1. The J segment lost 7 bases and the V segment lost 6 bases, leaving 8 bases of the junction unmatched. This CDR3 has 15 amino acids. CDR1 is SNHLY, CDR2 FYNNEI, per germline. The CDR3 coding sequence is TGTGCCAGCAGCACGGGACAGGGGGGTCTTAACACCATATATTTT. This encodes CASSTGQGGLNTIYF.